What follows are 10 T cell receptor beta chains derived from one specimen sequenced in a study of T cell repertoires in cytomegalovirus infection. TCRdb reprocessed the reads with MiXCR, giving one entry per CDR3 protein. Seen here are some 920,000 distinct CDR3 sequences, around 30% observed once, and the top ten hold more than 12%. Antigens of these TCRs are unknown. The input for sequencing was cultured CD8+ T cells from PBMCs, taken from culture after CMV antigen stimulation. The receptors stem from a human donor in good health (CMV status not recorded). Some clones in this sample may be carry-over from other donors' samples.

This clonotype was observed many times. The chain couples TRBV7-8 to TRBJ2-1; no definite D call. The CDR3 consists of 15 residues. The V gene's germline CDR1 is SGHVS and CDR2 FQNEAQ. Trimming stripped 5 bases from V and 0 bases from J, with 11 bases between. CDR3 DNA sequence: TGTGCCAGCAGCCCGGCCACAAGCTCCTACAATGAGCAGTTCTTC. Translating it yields CASSPATSSYNEQFF. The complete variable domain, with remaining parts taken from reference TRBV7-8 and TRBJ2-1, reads GAGVSQSPRYKVAKRGQDVALRCDPISGHVSLFWYQQALGQGPEFLTYFQNEAQLDKSGLPSDRFFAERPEGSVSTLKIQRTQQEDSAVYLCASSPATSSYNEQFFGPGTRLTVL.

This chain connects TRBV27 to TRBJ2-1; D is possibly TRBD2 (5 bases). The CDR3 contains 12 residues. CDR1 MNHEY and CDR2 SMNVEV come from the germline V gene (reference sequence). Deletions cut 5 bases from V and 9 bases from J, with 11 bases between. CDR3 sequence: CASSPRTAEQFF. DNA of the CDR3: TGTGCCAGCAGTCCCCGGACTGCTGAGCAGTTCTTC.

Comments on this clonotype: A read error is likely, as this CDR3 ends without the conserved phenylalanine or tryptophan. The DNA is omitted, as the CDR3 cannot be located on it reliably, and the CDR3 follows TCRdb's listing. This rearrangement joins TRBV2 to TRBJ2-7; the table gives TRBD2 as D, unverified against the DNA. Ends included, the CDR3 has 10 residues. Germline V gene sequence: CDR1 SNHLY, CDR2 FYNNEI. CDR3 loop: CASSGTSVTY.

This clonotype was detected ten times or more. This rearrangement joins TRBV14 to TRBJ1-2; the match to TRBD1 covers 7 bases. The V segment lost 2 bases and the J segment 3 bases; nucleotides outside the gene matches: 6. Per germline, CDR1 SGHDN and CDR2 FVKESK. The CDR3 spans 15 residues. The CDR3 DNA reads TGTGCCAGCAGCCAATTAGGCGGGACAGACTATGGCTACACCTTC. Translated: CASSQLGGTDYGYTF. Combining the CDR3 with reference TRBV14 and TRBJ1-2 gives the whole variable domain EAGVTQFPSHSVIEKGQTVTLRCDPISGHDNLYWYRRVMGKEIKFLLHFVKESKQDESGMPNNRFLAERTGGTYSTLKVQPAELEDSGVYFCASSQLGGTDYGYTFGSGTRLTVV.

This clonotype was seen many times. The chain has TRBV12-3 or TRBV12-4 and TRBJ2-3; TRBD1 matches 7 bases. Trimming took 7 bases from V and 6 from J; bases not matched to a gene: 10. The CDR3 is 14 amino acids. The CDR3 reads CASNTGQRSDTQYF. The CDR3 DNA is TGTGCCAGCAATACGGGACAGCGCAGCGATACGCAGTATTTT.

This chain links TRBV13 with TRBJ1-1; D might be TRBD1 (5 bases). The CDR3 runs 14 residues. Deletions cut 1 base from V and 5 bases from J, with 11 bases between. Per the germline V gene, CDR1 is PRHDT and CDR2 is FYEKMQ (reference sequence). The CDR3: CASSLDRLFTEAFF. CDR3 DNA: TGTGCCAGCAGCTTAGACAGGTTGTTTACTGAAGCTTTCTTT.

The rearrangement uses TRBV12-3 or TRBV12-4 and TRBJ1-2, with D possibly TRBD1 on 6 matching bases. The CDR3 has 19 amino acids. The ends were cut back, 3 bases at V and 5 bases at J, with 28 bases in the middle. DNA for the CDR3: TGTGCCAGCAGTTTGTCTTCCGACAGGACAACCTTTCTACGGTATGGCTACACCTTC. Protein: CASSLSSDRTTFLRYGYTF.

CDR3 region: CASSLVRRSYEQYV. The CDR3 region has the DNA TGTGCCAGCAGTCTCGTCAGGCGCTCCTACGAGCAGTACGTC. V usage is TRBV6-5 and J usage is TRBJ2-7, with no clear D. Germline CDR1 MNHEY, CDR2 SVGAGI. This CDR3 comprises 14 residues. Between the trimmed V and J ends, which lost 5 bases and 0 bases, there was a span of 11 bases.

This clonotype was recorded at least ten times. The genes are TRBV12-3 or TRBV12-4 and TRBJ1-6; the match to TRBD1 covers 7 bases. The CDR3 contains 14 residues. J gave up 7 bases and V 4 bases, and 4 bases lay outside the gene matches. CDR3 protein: CASSWTGGNSPLHF. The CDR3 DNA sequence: TGTGCCAGCAGTTGGACAGGTGGGAATTCACCCCTCCACTTT.

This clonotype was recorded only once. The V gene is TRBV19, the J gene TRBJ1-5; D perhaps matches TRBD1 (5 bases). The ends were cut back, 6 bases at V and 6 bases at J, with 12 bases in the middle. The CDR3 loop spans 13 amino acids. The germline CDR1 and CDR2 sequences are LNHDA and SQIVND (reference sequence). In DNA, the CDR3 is TGTGCCAGTAGGCTAGGGGCGGGTCAGCCCCAGCATTTT. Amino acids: CASRLGAGQPQHF. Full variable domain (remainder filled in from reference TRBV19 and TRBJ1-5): DGGITQSPKYLFRKEGQNVTLSCEQNLNHDAMYWYRQDPGQGLRLIYYSQIVNDFQKGDIAEGYSVSREKKESFPLTVTSAQKNPTAFYLCASRLGAGQPQHFGDGTRLSIL.